A single sample is the source of the 13 T cell receptor beta chains below, sequenced in a study of beta chain features in type 1 diabetes. The authors reverse transcribed all of the isolated RNA, so sequencing captured expressed TCRB transcripts. Using immunoSEQ multiplex PCR, the repertoire was profiled, and TCRdb retains in-frame clones only, with some absent. Here the sample spans fewer than 650,000 clones, around 15% being singletons. The sample consisted of naive CD4+ T cells from blood. These receptors were taken from a man aged 18 to 30 in good health.

The table lists this clone with a few counts. The CDR3 DNA reads TGTGCCAGCAGCTTGAGGGCCTCGAAGGGAACTAACACTGAAGCTTTCTTT. Encoded protein: CASSLRASKGTNTEAFF. V and J are TRBV7-9 and TRBJ1-1; D gene unclear. The CDR3 length is 17 residues. V gave up 3 bases and J gave up 2 bases, with 19 bases separating them. The germline gives CDR1 SEHNR, CDR2 FQNEAQ (reference sequence).

This clone was found a few times. This sequence joins TRBV21-1 and TRBJ2-1; the table's D gene call, TRBD1, was not cross checked with the DNA. TRBV21-1 is a listed pseudogene. The CDR3 contains 16 residues. CDR3: CASSKGRGLDYNEQFF. CDR3 sequence (DNA): TGTGCCAGCAGCAAAGGAAGGGGGCTGGATTACAATGAGCAGTTCTTC.

The sample holds a few counts of this clone. Other DNA variants within this sample encode the same CDR3. V and J are TRBV4-1 and TRBJ2-3; 8 nucleotides agree with TRBD2. The J segment lost 5 bases and the V segment lost 5 bases, leaving 12 bases of the junction unmatched. Looked up from germline, CDR1 is MGHRA and CDR2 is YSYEKL. The CDR3 is 16 amino acids. The CDR3 loop is CASSGSGGAAGDTQYF. In DNA form, the CDR3 reads TGCGCCAGCAGCGGGTCGGGGGGGGCGGCCGGAGATACGCAGTATTTT.

The sample holds a few counts of this clone. Different DNA sequences within this sample yield the same CDR3. V is TRBV14 and J is TRBJ2-2; D is uncertain. Per germline, CDR1 SGHDN and CDR2 FVKESK. V was clipped by 0 bases and J by 2 bases, with 4 bases between them. The length of the CDR3 is 14 residues. CDR3 loop: CASSQDTNTGELFF. CDR3 coding DNA: TGTGCCAGCAGCCAAGACACAAACACCGGGGAGCTGTTTTTT. Full variable domain (outside the CDR3, taken from reference TRBV14 and TRBJ2-2): EAGVTQFPSHSVIEKGQTVTLRCDPISGHDNLYWYRRVMGKEIKFLLHFVKESKQDESGMPNNRFLAERTGGTYSTLKVQPAELEDSGVYFCASSQDTNTGELFFGEGSRLTVL.

This clone was detected a few times. The V and J genes are TRBV28 and TRBJ2-1; TRBD2 matches at 8 bases. The germline V gene has CDR1 MDHEN and CDR2 SYDVKM. The V and J ends lost 3 bases and 2 bases, in that order; junction bases with no gene match: 3. There are 15 residues in the CDR3. CDR3 region: CASSLRREAYNEQFF. The CDR3 DNA reads TGTGCCAGCAGTTTGAGGCGGGAGGCCTACAATGAGCAGTTCTTC.

In this sample, this clone turned up a few times. The rearrangement uses TRBV10-3 and TRBJ2-3; D is uncertain. V lost 4 bases and J lost 9, with 8 bases in between. CDR3 length equals 11 residues. CDR1 and CDR2 (germline): ENHRY, SYGVKD. CDR3 DNA: TGTGCCATCAGTGTGTTGGGCACGCAGTATTTT. This encodes CAISVLGTQYF.

In this sample, this clone turned up a few times. The V call is TRBV7-9, the J call TRBJ2-2; D unclear. Trimming took 1 base from V and 0 from J, leaving 3 bases between them. Germline V gene sequence: CDR1 SEHNR, CDR2 FQNEAQ (reference sequence). The CDR3 consists of 14 residues. This CDR3 reads CASSLESNTGELFF. The CDR3 region has the DNA TGTGCCAGCAGCTTAGAGTCGAACACCGGGGAGCTGTTTTTT.

The chain recombines TRBV5-4 with TRBJ2-4; 8 bases agree with TRBD2. The germline V gene encodes CDR1 SGHNT and CDR2 YYREEE (reference sequence). The V and J ends lost 1 base and 1 base, in that order; junction bases with no gene match: 4. This CDR3 has 16 residues. As DNA, the CDR3 is TGTGCCAGCAGCTTGCCCCGGACTAGCGCCAAAAACATTCAGTACTTC. Translating it yields CASSLPRTSAKNIQYF.

The genes are TRBV6-5 and TRBJ2-7, with D hard to call. Looked up from germline, CDR1 is MNHEY and CDR2 is SVGAGI. The CDR3 consists of 14 residues. V was pared by 0 bases and J by 6 bases, with 12 bases between. The CDR3 protein is CASSYSYPASEQYF. Here the CDR3 DNA reads TGTGCCAGCAGTTACTCGTATCCCGCTTCCGAGCAGTACTTC.

The chain recombines TRBV6-5 with TRBJ2-7; the match to TRBD1 covers 8 bases. J lost 4 bases, V lost 4 bases, and 6 bases had no gene match. The germline V gene encodes CDR1 MNHEY and CDR2 SVGAGI. This CDR3 contains 14 residues. The CDR3 region has the DNA TGTGCCAGCAGTTCCGACAGGGGAGTTTACGAGCAGTACTTC. Translating gives CASSSDRGVYEQYF.

The chain combines TRBV7-9 with TRBJ1-1, with a weak D call TRBD1 (5 bases). CDR1 and CDR2 (germline): SEHNR, FQNEAQ (reference sequence). V lost 2 bases and J lost 3, with 22 bases in between. There are 18 residues in the CDR3. Written as DNA, the CDR3 is TGTGCCAGCAGCTTAACGACAATTAGAAGACGGGGGGACACTGAAGCTTTCTTT. Amino acid sequence: CASSLTTIRRRGDTEAFF.

This chain links TRBV19 with TRBJ1-1, with a weak D call TRBD1 (5 bases). With 4 bases removed from V and 7 bases from J, the gap between germline ends came to 13 bases. The CDR3 consists of 13 residues. Germline V gene data show CDR1 as LNHDA and CDR2 as SQIVND (reference sequence). Here the CDR3 reads CASSRDGFVEAFF. The CDR3 bases are TGTGCCAGTAGTAGGGACGGATTTGTTGAAGCTTTCTTT.

There are a few counts of this clone. The chain couples TRBV7-2 to TRBJ1-3; D unresolved. V was shortened by 0 bases and J by 6 bases, with 12 bases between the two germline ends. The CDR3 extends over 15 amino acids. CDR1 and CDR2 (germline): SGHTA, FQGNSA. This CDR3 is CASSLASVPKNTIYF. CDR3 DNA: TGTGCCAGCAGCTTAGCGTCTGTCCCTAAAAACACCATATATTTT. Using reference TRBV7-2 and TRBJ1-3 for the parts outside the CDR3, the full variable domain is GAGVSQSPSNKVTEKGKDVELRCDPISGHTALYWYRQSLGQGLEFLIYFQGNSAPDKSGLPSDRFSAERTGGSVSTLTIQRTQQEDSAVYLCASSLASVPKNTIYFGEGSWLTVV.